One sample yielded the 13 T cell receptor beta chains listed below, sequenced in a study of blood T cell repertoires in COVID-19. Measured with immunoSEQ multiplex PCR; TCRdb has only the in-frame clones, and not every one. The sample contains around 230,000 clones, about 85% of which appear only once. Sequencing input: PBMCs or T cells enriched from blood (not recorded which). These receptor sequences come from a woman between 25 and 40 years old who had recovered from COVID-19.

The J gene is TRBJ2-1, the V gene TRBV7-3, with TRBD2 as a possible D gene (6 bases). V was cut by 5 bases and J by 9 bases, with 11 bases left in between. The CDR3 runs to 12 residues. CDR1 and CDR2 (germline): SGHTA, FQGTGA. In nucleotides, the CDR3 is TGTGCCAGCAGCCGAGGGACTTCTGAGCAGTTCTTC. As protein: CASSRGTSEQFF.

The chain couples TRBV6-1 to TRBJ1-5, with D perhaps TRBD1 (5 bases). The CDR3 loop spans 16 amino acids. Germline CDR1 MNHNS, CDR2 SASEGT. V was cut by 2 bases and J by 5 bases, with 16 bases left in between. CDR3 in DNA: TGTGCCAGCAGTGAAATCCGCAGGGTGATGGATCAGCCCCAGCATTTT. It is translated as CASSEIRRVMDQPQHF.

The chain carries TRBV6-1 and TRBJ1-1; 8 bases line up with TRBD1. There are 16 residues in the CDR3. V gave up 1 base and J gave up 4 bases; unmatched junction bases: 8. Germline lookup yields CDR1 MNHNS and CDR2 SASEGT. Here the CDR3 reads CASSEGIGQGATEAFF. Written as DNA, the CDR3 is TGTGCCAGCAGTGAAGGTATAGGACAGGGAGCCACTGAAGCTTTCTTT.

CDR3 sequence (DNA): TGTGCCAGCAGCCCTGAGGTAGCGGGGGTGAGGGAGACCCAGTACTTC. This translates into CASSPEVAGVRETQYF. J is TRBJ2-5 and V is TRBV5-4; 9 nucleotides agree with TRBD2. V lost 4 bases and J lost 5; bases outside the gene matches: 12. The germline CDR1 and CDR2 sequences are SGHNT and YYREEE (reference sequence). The CDR3 loop spans 16 amino acids.

This clone was picked up one time. The chain joins TRBV5-5 to TRBJ1-3; D ambiguous. The CDR3 is 15 residues long. Between the trimmed V and J ends, which lost 0 bases and 4 bases, there was a span of 11 bases. Germline assignment: CDR1 SGHKS and CDR2 YYEKEE (reference sequence). The CDR3 DNA reads as TGTGCCAGCAGCTTGGCCGAGCGAGCGGGAAACACCATATATTTT. As protein: CASSLAERAGNTIYF.

The chain couples TRBV14 to TRBJ2-7; perhaps TRBD1 as D (5 bases). From germline, CDR1 is SGHDN and CDR2 FVKESK. The CDR3 loop spans 15 amino acids. The V and J ends lost 0 bases and 1 base respectively, with 10 bases between them. CDR3 amino acids: CASSQDLGASYEQYF. CDR3 nucleotide sequence: TGTGCCAGCAGCCAAGATCTAGGGGCTTCCTACGAGCAGTACTTC.

Notes on this clone: Other DNA sequences in the sample encode the same CDR3. CDR3 DNA sequence: TGTGCCAGCAGCTTAGCCCCACAGGGGGGCACTGAAGCTTTCTTT. This encodes CASSLAPQGGTEAFF. The genes are TRBV7-2 and TRBJ1-1; 8 nucleotides align to TRBD1. Per germline, CDR1 SGHTA and CDR2 FQGNSA. V lost 0 bases, J lost 4 bases, and 4 bases stayed unmatched. The length of the CDR3 is 15 residues.

The chain joins TRBV7-6 to TRBJ1-3; D gene unclear. Per germline, CDR1 SGHVS and CDR2 FNYEAQ. The ends were cut back, 4 bases at V and 4 bases at J, with 8 bases in the middle. This CDR3 is built from 13 residues. The CDR3 nucleotides read TGTGCCAGCAGCTCCTATCCCGGAAACACCATATATTTT. This codes for CASSSYPGNTIYF. Full variable domain (rest looked up from reference TRBV7-6 and TRBJ1-3): GAGVSQSPRYKVTKRGQDVALRCDPISGHVSLYWYRQALGQGPEFLTYFNYEAQQDKSGLPNDRFSAERPEGSISTLTIQRTEQRDSAMYRCASSSYPGNTIYFGEGSWLTVV.

This chain connects TRBV19 to TRBJ1-1, with a tentative D call TRBD1 (5 bases). This CDR3 is 13 amino acids long. The germline V gene encodes CDR1 LNHDA and CDR2 SQIVND (reference sequence). The V end was cut by 8 bases, the J end by 0 bases, with 10 bases between. CDR3 sequence (DNA): TGTGCCAGTGGTAGACAGTTGAACACTGAAGCTTTCTTT. It is translated as CASGRQLNTEAFF.

The genes are TRBV6-5 and TRBJ1-2; no clear D. Germline V lookup: CDR1 MNHEY, CDR2 SVGAGI. The CDR3 extends over 13 amino acids. Trimming stripped 6 bases from V and 1 base from J, with 9 bases between. The CDR3 protein is CASRNGVNYGYTF. The CDR3 nucleotides are TGTGCCAGCAGAAACGGGGTTAACTATGGCTACACCTTC.

CDR3 sequence reads: CASSQEIVNSGNQPQHF. The CDR3 DNA reads TGCGCCAGCAGCCAAGAGATCGTTAATAGTGGCAATCAGCCCCAGCATTTT. The chain is built from TRBV4-3 and TRBJ1-5; the D is unclear. Germline V gives CDR1 LGHNA, CDR2 YSLEER. This CDR3 has 17 residues. Trimming removed 0 bases at V and 2 bases at J, with 14 bases between.

The chain combines TRBV6-1 with TRBJ1-6; D possibly corresponds to TRBD1 (5 bases). The length of the CDR3 is 14 residues. Trimming cost V 2 bases and J 6 bases, with 8 bases left between them. The germline V gene encodes CDR1 MNHNS and CDR2 SASEGT. The CDR3 here is CASSERDFNSPLHF. The CDR3 DNA sequence: TGTGCCAGCAGTGAAAGGGACTTTAATTCACCCCTCCACTTT.

The gene calls are TRBV28 and TRBJ1-4, with 9 nucleotides matching TRBD1. The V gene's germline CDR1 is MDHEN and CDR2 SYDVKM. CDR3 size: 15 residues. J gave up 9 bases and V 6 bases, and 11 bases lay outside the gene matches. The CDR3 DNA follows: TGTGCCAGCAGACAAGCCGGGACAGGGAGCCAAAAACTGTTTTTT. Its translation is CASRQAGTGSQKLFF.